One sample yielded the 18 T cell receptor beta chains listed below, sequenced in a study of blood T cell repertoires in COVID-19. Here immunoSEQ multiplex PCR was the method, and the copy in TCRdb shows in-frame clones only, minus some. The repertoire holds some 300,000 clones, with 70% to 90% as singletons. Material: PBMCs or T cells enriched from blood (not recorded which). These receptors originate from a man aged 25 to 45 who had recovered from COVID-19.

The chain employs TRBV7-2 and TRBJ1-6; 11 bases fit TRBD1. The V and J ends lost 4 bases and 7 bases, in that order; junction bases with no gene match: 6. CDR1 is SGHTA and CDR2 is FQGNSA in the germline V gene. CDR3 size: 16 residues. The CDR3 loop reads CASSSRDRGNNSPLHF. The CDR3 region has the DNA TGTGCCAGCAGCTCCCGGGACAGGGGGAACAATTCACCCCTCCACTTT.

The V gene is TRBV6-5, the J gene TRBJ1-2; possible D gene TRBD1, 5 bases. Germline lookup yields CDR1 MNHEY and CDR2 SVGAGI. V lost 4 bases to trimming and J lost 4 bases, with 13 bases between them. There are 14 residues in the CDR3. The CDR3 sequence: CASSSGQRVYGYTF. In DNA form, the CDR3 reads TGTGCCAGCAGTTCAGGGCAGAGAGTCTATGGCTACACCTTC.

The DNA for the CDR3 is TGTGCCAGCAGCTTAGCGCTGGGGCGAACTGAAGCTTTCTTT. This encodes CASSLALGRTEAFF. The chain couples TRBV7-9 to TRBJ1-1; possibly TRBD1 for D (5 bases). V lost 0 bases to trimming and J lost 5 bases, with 10 bases between them. The CDR3 runs 14 residues. Germline-derived CDR1 and CDR2 are SEHNR and FQNEAQ (reference sequence).

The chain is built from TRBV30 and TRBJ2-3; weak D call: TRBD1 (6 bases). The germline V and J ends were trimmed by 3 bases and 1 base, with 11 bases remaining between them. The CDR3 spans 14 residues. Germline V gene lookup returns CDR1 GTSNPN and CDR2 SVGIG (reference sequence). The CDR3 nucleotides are TGTGCCTGGAGCCTAGGGGGAGGCACAGATACGCAGTATTTT. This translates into CAWSLGGGTDTQYF.

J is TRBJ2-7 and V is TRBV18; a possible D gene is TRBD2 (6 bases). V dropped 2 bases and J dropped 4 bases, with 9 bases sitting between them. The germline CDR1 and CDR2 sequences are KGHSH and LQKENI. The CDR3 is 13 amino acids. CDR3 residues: CASSPGGGYEQYF. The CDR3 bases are TGTGCCAGCTCACCAGGGGGAGGATACGAGCAGTACTTC.

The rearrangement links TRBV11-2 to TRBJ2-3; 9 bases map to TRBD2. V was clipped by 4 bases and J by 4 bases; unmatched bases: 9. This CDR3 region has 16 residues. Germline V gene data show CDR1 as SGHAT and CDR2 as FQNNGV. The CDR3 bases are TGTGCCAGCAGCTCTGGAGCGGGGGGCGGGGCAGATACGCAGTATTTT. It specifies CASSSGAGGGADTQYF. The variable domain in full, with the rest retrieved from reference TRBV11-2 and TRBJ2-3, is EAGVAQSPRYKIIEKRQSVAFWCNPISGHATLYWYQQILGQGPKLLIQFQNNGVVDDSQLPKDRFSAERLKGVDSTLKIQPAKLEDSAVYLCASSSGAGGGADTQYFGPGTRLTVL.

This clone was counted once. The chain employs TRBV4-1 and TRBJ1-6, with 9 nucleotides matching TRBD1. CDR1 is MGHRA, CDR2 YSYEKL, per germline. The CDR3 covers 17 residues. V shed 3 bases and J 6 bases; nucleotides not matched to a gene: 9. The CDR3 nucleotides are TGCGCCAGCAGCCAGGTCGGAGCGGACAGGGGTAATTCACCCCTCCACTTT. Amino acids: CASSQVGADRGNSPLHF.

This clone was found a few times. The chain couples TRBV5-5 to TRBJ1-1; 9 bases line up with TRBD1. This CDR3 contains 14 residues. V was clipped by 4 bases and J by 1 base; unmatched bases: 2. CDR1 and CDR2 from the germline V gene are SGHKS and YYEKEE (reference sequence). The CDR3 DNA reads TGTGCCAGCAGCCCGGGACAGGGGAACACTGAAGCTTTCTTT. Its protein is CASSPGQGNTEAFF.

CDR3 in amino acids: CASSLFPGSIQGTTYEQYF. CDR3 coding DNA: TGTGCCAGCAGTTTATTCCCCGGATCTATACAGGGTACCACCTACGAGCAGTACTTC. V is TRBV28 and J is TRBJ2-7, with TRBD1 as a possible D gene (6 bases). CDR1 is MDHEN and CDR2 is SYDVKM in the germline V gene. The length of the CDR3 is 19 residues. With 1 base removed from V and 2 bases from J, the gap between germline ends came to 24 bases.

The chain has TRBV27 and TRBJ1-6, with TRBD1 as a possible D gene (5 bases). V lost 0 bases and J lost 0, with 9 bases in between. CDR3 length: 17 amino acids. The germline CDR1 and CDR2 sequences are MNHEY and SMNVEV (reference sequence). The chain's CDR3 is CASSLSLDNSYNSPLHF. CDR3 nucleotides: TGTGCCAGCAGTTTATCCCTGGACAACTCCTATAATTCACCCCTCCACTTT.

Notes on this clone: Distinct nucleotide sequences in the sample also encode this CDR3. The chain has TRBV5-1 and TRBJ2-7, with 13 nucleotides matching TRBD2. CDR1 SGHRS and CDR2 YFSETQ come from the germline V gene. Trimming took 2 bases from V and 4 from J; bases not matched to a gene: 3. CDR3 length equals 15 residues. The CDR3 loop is CASSLGTSGTYEQYF. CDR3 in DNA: TGCGCCAGCAGCTTAGGGACTAGCGGGACTTACGAGCAGTACTTC.

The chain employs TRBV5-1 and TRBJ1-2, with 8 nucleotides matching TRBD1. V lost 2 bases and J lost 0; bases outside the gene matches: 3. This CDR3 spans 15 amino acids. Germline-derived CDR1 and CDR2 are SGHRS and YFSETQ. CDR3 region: CASSFRDRSNYGYTF. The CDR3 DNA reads TGCGCCAGCAGCTTCCGGGACAGGTCTAACTATGGCTACACCTTC.

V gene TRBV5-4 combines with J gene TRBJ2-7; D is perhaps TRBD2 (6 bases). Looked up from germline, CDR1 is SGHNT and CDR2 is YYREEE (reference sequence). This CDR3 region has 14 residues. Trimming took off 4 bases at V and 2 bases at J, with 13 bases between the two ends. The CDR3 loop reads CASSPTGRAYEQYF. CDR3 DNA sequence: TGTGCCAGCAGCCCGACCGGGAGAGCCTACGAGCAGTACTTC.

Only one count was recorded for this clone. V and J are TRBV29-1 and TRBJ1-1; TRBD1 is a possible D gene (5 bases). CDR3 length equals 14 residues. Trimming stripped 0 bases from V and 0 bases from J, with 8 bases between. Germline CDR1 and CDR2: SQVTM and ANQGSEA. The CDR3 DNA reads TGCAGCGTTGAAGACCCAGGGATGAACACTGAAGCTTTCTTT. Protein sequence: CSVEDPGMNTEAFF. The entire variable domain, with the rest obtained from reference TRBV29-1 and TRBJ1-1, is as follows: SAVISQKPSRDICQRGTSLTIQCQVDSQVTMMFWYRQQPGQSLTLIATANQGSEATYESGFVIDKFPISRPNLTFSTLTVSNMSPEDSSIYLCSVEDPGMNTEAFFGQGTRLTVV.

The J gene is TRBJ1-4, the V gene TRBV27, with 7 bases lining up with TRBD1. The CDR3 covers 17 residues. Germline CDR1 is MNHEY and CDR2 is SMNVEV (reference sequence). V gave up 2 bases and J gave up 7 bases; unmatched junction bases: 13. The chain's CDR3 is CASSLQRQGGNSEKLFF. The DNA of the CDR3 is TGTGCCAGCAGTTTACAACGACAGGGTGGTAATTCTGAAAAACTGTTTTTT. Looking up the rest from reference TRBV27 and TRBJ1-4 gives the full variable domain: EAQVTQNPRYLITVTGKKLTVTCSQNMNHEYMSWYRQDPGLGLRQIYYSMNVEVTDKGDVPEGYKVSRKEKRNFPLILESPSPNQTSLYFCASSLQRQGGNSEKLFFGSGTQLSVL.

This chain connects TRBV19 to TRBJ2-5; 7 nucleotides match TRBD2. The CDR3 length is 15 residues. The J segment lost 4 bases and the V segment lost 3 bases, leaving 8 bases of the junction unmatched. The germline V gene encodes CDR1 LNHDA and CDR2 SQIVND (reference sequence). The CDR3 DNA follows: TGTGCCAGTAGTATCGGACTAGATCCTCGAGAGACCCAGTACTTC. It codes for CASSIGLDPRETQYF.

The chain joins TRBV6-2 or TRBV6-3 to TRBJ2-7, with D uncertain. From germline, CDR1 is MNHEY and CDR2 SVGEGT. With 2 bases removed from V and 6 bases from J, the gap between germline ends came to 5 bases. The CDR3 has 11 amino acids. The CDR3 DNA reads TGTGCCAGCAGTTACCTGAGCGAGCAGTACTTC. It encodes CASSYLSEQYF.

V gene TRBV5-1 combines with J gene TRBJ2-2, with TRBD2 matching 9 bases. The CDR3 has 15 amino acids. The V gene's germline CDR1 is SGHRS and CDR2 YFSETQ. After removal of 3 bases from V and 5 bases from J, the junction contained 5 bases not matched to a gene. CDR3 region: CASSSAGGDTGELFF. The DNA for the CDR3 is TGCGCCAGCAGCTCCGCGGGGGGGGATACCGGGGAGCTGTTTTTT. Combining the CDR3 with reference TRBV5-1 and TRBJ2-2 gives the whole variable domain KAGVTQTPRYLIKTRGQQVTLSCSPISGHRSVSWYQQTPGQGLQFLFEYFSETQRNKGNFPGRFSGRQFSNSRSEMNVSTLELGDSALYLCASSSAGGDTGELFFGEGSRLTVL.